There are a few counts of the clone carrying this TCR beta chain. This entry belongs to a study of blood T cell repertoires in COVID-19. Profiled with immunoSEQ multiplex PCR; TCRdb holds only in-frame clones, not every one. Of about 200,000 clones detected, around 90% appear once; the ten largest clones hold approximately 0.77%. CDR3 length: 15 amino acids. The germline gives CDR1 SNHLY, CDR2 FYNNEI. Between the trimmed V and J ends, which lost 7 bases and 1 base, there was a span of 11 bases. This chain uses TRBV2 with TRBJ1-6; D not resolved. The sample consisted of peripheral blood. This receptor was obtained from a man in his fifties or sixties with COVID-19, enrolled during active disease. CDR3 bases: TGTGCCAGCACTAAAGACATTTCCTATAATTCACCCCTCCACTTT. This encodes CASTKDISYNSPLHF.